The 18 T cell receptor beta chains in this list originate from one sample, sequenced in a study of cytomegalovirus exposure and HLA in healthy donors. The PCR made use of 60 Vbeta and 13 Jbeta primers. Profiled with immunoSEQ multiplex PCR; TCRdb holds only in-frame clones, not every one. The sample yields about 80,000 clones, 62% seen once. The sample taken for sequencing was PBMCs. Receptor source: a male donor in good health and CMV-seropositive.

V gene TRBV30 combines with J gene TRBJ2-1, with D perhaps matching TRBD2 (5 bases). The CDR3 loop spans 10 amino acids. CDR1 GTSNPN and CDR2 SVGIG come from the germline V gene (reference sequence). V lost 2 bases, J lost 15 bases, and 11 bases lay in between. CDR3 DNA sequence: TGTGCCTGGAGTTCGGTGGAGGCGTTCTTC. Amino acids: CAWSSVEAFF.

This clone was seen a handful of times. The chain has TRBV28 and TRBJ1-2; D is unclear. CDR3 length: 10 amino acids. Germline values: CDR1 MDHEN, CDR2 SYDVKM. CDR3 nucleotides: TGTGTGAGCGGCGACTATGGCTACACCTTC. The encoded protein is CVSGDYGYTF.

V gene TRBV4-1 combines with J gene TRBJ1-2; TRBD1 is a possible D gene (5 bases). The germline V gene encodes CDR1 MGHRA and CDR2 YSYEKL. The V and J ends lost 4 bases and 2 bases respectively, with 20 bases between them. The CDR3 runs to 17 residues. Here the CDR3 DNA reads TGCGCCAGCAGCCTCGTGAGGTTAGAACAGGACAACTATGGCTACACCTTC. Translated, it gives CASSLVRLEQDNYGYTF.

The rearrangement links TRBV2 to TRBJ2-6; a possible D gene is TRBD1 (6 bases). Trimming shortened V by 7 bases and J by 3 bases, and 7 bases separated the two germline ends. Germline V CDR1 and CDR2: SNHLY, FYNNEI. The CDR3 covers 13 residues. The CDR3 bases are TGTGCCAGCAACAGGGATGGGGCCAACGTCCTGACTTTC. Translated, it gives CASNRDGANVLTF.

The rearrangement links TRBV5-1 to TRBJ2-2, with D hard to call. Trimming removed 4 bases at V and 13 bases at J, with 11 bases between. CDR3 length equals 11 residues. The germline gives CDR1 SGHRS, CDR2 YFSETQ. Written as DNA, the CDR3 is TGCGCCAGCAGCGAAGCCTTTATGCTGTTTTTT. The encoded protein is CASSEAFMLFF.

J is TRBJ2-1 and V is TRBV5-1; D possibly corresponds to TRBD2 (6 bases). Germline V lookup: CDR1 SGHRS, CDR2 YFSETQ. The V gene lost 0 bases and the J gene lost 10 bases, with 17 bases spanning the gap. This CDR3 is 15 amino acids long. The CDR3 here is CASSLERAGSNEQFF. The CDR3 DNA reads as TGCGCCAGCAGCTTGGAGCGGGCGGGGAGCAACGAGCAGTTCTTC.

This clone was detected a few times. V and J are TRBV6-1 and TRBJ1-6; 8 bases align to TRBD1. Germline CDR1 is MNHNS and CDR2 is SASEGT. V trimming: 3 bases; J trimming: 6 bases; junction bases outside the gene matches: 4. The CDR3 covers 15 residues. The DNA of the CDR3 is TGTGCCAGCAGTGACGGGACAGGAGGTAATTCACCCCTCCACTTT. This codes for CASSDGTGGNSPLHF.

V is TRBV28 and J is TRBJ2-5, with D possibly matching TRBD1 (5 bases). The V and J ends lost 2 bases and 5 bases respectively, with 18 bases between them. CDR3 length: 16 residues. Germline V CDR1 and CDR2: MDHEN, SYDVKM. CDR3 sequence (DNA): TGTGCCAGCAGTTTAGAGGTGGACAAAGGGTGGGAGACCCAGTACTTC. Encoded protein: CASSLEVDKGWETQYF.

This clone was seen more than once but under ten times. The chain links TRBV14 to TRBJ2-5, with D possibly matching TRBD2 (5 bases). The CDR3 runs 12 residues. The germline V gene has CDR1 SGHDN and CDR2 FVKESK. The germline V and J ends were trimmed by 4 bases and 6 bases, with 9 bases remaining between them. The CDR3 spells CASSRGGKTQYF. In nucleotides, the CDR3 is TGTGCCAGCAGCCGAGGAGGCAAGACCCAGTACTTC.

V usage is TRBV2 and J usage is TRBJ2-3, with 9 bases identical to TRBD2. The CDR3 runs to 15 residues. V lost 3 bases and J lost 2; bases outside the gene matches: 3. The V gene's germline CDR1 is SNHLY and CDR2 FYNNEI. The CDR3 here is CASSEGGRATDTQYF. CDR3 nucleotides: TGTGCCAGCAGTGAGGGCGGGAGGGCCACAGATACGCAGTATTTT.

The chain carries TRBV30 and TRBJ2-5, with 8 bases fitting TRBD2. The end of the DNA is better explained by TRBJ2-7, so the J call may be wrong. CDR1 is GTSNPN and CDR2 is SVGIG in the germline V gene (reference sequence). The CDR3 contains 14 residues. The CDR3 sequence: CAWTGGGSLYEQYF. DNA of the CDR3: TGTGCCTGGACCGGGGGGGGGAGCCTCTACGAGCAGTACTTC.

CDR3 protein: CASSRSGHQETQYF. In DNA form, the CDR3 reads TGTGCCAGCAGCCGTAGCGGGCACCAAGAGACCCAGTACTTC. The rearrangement links TRBV11-2 to TRBJ2-5; 7 nucleotides match TRBD2. CDR1 SGHAT and CDR2 FQNNGV come from the germline V gene. The CDR3 is 14 amino acids. J gave up 0 bases and V 5 bases, and 3 bases lay outside the gene matches. The whole variable domain, remainder taken from reference TRBV11-2 and TRBJ2-5, is EAGVAQSPRYKIIEKRQSVAFWCNPISGHATLYWYQQILGQGPKLLIQFQNNGVVDDSQLPKDRFSAERLKGVDSTLKIQPAKLEDSAVYLCASSRSGHQETQYFGPGTRLLVL.

The chain is built from TRBV6-1 and TRBJ2-7, with D hard to call. The CDR3 is made up of 10 amino acids. Trimming left V 7 bases short and J 2 bases short, with 3 bases between. CDR1 and CDR2 from the germline V gene are MNHNS and SASEGT. The CDR3 loop is CASTAYEQYF. The DNA for the CDR3 is TGTGCCAGCACGGCCTACGAGCAGTACTTC.

The chain carries TRBV5-6 and TRBJ2-5, with D tentatively TRBD1 (5 bases). With the DNA end fitting TRBJ2-7 better, the J assignment may be wrong. The CDR3 extends over 13 amino acids. The germline V gene encodes CDR1 SGHDT and CDR2 YYEEEE. The CDR3 region has the DNA TGTGCCAGCAGCTTGAGGGGTTCCTACGAGCAGTACTTC. Translation gives CASSLRGSYEQYF.

This clone appeared a few times. The chain uses TRBV19 and TRBJ2-2, with unresolved D. There are 16 residues in the CDR3. Germline CDR1 and CDR2: LNHDA and SQIVND (reference sequence). The V end was cut by 3 bases, the J end by 3 bases, with 14 bases between. CDR3 loop: CASSISLHSYTGELFF. CDR3 coding DNA: TGTGCCAGTAGTATCAGCTTACATAGCTACACCGGGGAGCTGTTTTTT. The full variable domain, in which reference TRBV19 and TRBJ2-2 provide the parts outside the CDR3, is DGGITQSPKYLFRKEGQNVTLSCEQNLNHDAMYWYRQDPGQGLRLIYYSQIVNDFQKGDIAEGYSVSREKKESFPLTVTSAQKNPTAFYLCASSISLHSYTGELFFGEGSRLTVL.

The chain has TRBV30 and TRBJ1-2, with TRBD1 matching over 8 bases. V shed 6 bases, J shed 8 bases, and the junction held 5 bases outside the gene matches. This CDR3 comprises 11 residues. Looked up from germline, CDR1 is GTSNPN and CDR2 is SVGIG (reference sequence). This chain's CDR3 is CACNNRGGYTF. The CDR3 DNA reads as TGTGCCTGTAACAACAGGGGGGGCTACACCTTC. The variable domain in full, completed from reference TRBV30 and TRBJ1-2, reads SQTIHQWPATLVQPVGSPLSLECTVEGTSNPNLYWYRQAAGRGLQLLFYSVGIGQISSEVPQNLSASRPQDRQFILSSKKLLLSDSGFYLCACNNRGGYTFGSGTRLTVV.

There are a few counts of this clone. V gene TRBV7-3 combines with J gene TRBJ2-5; TRBD2 is a possible D gene (5 bases). Germline V gives CDR1 SGHTA, CDR2 FQGTGA. Trimming stripped 3 bases from V and 5 bases from J, with 10 bases between. CDR3 length: 13 amino acids. This CDR3 reads CASSFEPGETQYF. CDR3 sequence (DNA): TGTGCCAGCAGCTTCGAGCCGGGGGAGACCCAGTACTTC.

This clone showed up just once. The chain couples TRBV7-3 to TRBJ2-3, with a tentative D call TRBD1 (6 bases). The V and J ends lost 6 bases and 1 base respectively, with 11 bases between them. This CDR3 has 14 residues. Germline V gene lookup returns CDR1 SGHTA and CDR2 FQGTGA. The CDR3 DNA is TGTGCCAGCAGTTCACAGGGCCGCACAGATACGCAGTATTTT. Protein: CASSSQGRTDTQYF. Supplemented by reference TRBV7-3 and TRBJ2-3, the full variable domain reads GAGVSQTPSNKVTEKGKYVELRCDPISGHTALYWYRQSLGQGPEFLIYFQGTGAADDSGLPNDRFFAVRPEGSVSTLKIQRTERGDSAVYLCASSSQGRTDTQYFGPGTRLTVL.